The present entry profiles one T cell receptor beta chain with its context. This entry comes from a study of OX40 agonist ivuxolimab in advanced cancers. TCRdb's copy holds only in-frame clones and misses some; the assay was immunoSEQ multiplex PCR. The sample includes roughly 87,000 clones, 91% of them seen just once. Looked up from germline, CDR1 is MDHEN and CDR2 is SYDVKM. Trimming removed 2 bases at V and 4 bases at J, with 15 bases between. The CDR3 contains 15 residues. The specimen comprised CD4+ or CD8+ T cells sorted from blood, sampled in a trial of the OX40 agonist ivuxolimab. This TCR came from an adult with an advanced solid tumor such as melanoma, head and neck, liver or kidney cancer. V and J are TRBV28 and TRBJ2-7; TRBD2 is a possible D gene (6 bases). In DNA form, the CDR3 reads TGTGCCAGCAGTTTACCCTGGGGCGCGGGGTACGAGCAGTACTTC. Protein sequence: CASSLPWGAGYEQYF.